The entry below describes one TCR beta chain. This sample is part of a study of OX40 agonist ivuxolimab in advanced cancers. The assay was immunoSEQ multiplex PCR, and TCRdb's table has in-frame clones only and misses some. The sample includes about 99,000 clones, 90% to 97% of them seen just once. This CDR3 contains 16 residues. The germline V gene has CDR1 SEHNR and CDR2 FQNEAQ (reference sequence). Trimming left V 1 base short and J 6 bases short, with 16 bases between. This chain connects TRBV7-9 to TRBJ2-4; maybe TRBD1 (6 bases). This TCR was recovered from an adult with an advanced solid tumor such as melanoma, head and neck, liver or kidney cancer. The material was CD4+ or CD8+ T cells sorted from blood, obtained in a trial of the OX40 agonist ivuxolimab. The CDR3 coding sequence is TGTGCCAGCAGCTTAGAATTCGAGGGACACCTAAACATTCAGTACTTC. This encodes CASSLEFEGHLNIQYF.